This TCR beta chain appears in the sequencing data of a study of blood T cell repertoires in COVID-19. As for the study in general: COVID-19 samples collected from the United States, Italy and Spain covered acute and convalescent phases. The analysed material was cDNA or gDNA that came from T cells, B-cell-depleted T cells, or PBMCs.

CDR1 is LGHDT, CDR2 YNNKEL, per germline (reference sequence). V was trimmed by 4 bases and J by 3 bases, leaving 5 bases between them. This CDR3 has 12 amino acids. Some clones are missing from TCRdb's copy, which holds only in-frame ones; the method was immunoSEQ multiplex PCR. The sample consists of around 250,000 clones, more than 75% of them appearing once. Sequenced input: peripheral blood. The TCR originated in a woman in her seventies with active or convalescent COVID-19. This chain connects TRBV3-1 (or the pseudogene TRBV3-2) to TRBJ2-3, with D perhaps TRBD2 (5 bases). The CDR3 nucleotides read TGTGCCAGCAGCCGAGGGACAGATACGCAGTATTTT. This translates into CASSRGTDTQYF.